These 20 T cell receptor beta chains originate from one sample sequenced in a study of OX40 agonist ivuxolimab in advanced cancers. Sequenced by immunoSEQ multiplex PCR; TCRdb stores in-frame clones only, minus some. The repertoire holds more than 15,000 clones, with around 80% as singletons. The source was CD4+ or CD8+ T cells sorted from blood, collected in a trial of the OX40 agonist ivuxolimab. These receptors originate from an adult with an advanced solid tumor such as melanoma, head and neck, liver or kidney cancer.

The table lists this clone with a count of one. The V call is TRBV30, the J call TRBJ1-4; D is ambiguous. V lost 3 bases to trimming and J lost 7 bases, with 21 bases between them. The CDR3 spans 16 residues. Per the germline V gene, CDR1 is GTSNPN and CDR2 is SVGIG (reference sequence). The CDR3 protein is CAWRGPGGRLGEKLFF. The CDR3 DNA reads as TGTGCCTGGAGAGGTCCGGGCGGGCGGCTGGGTGAAAAACTGTTTTTT.

This clone has just a few counts. The CDR3 nucleotides read TGTGCCAGCAGTTCTCCAGGTGGCGGGGAGCTGTTTTTT. Translating it yields CASSSPGGGELFF. This chain connects TRBV27 to TRBJ2-2; unclear D gene. The CDR3 spans 13 residues. CDR1 MNHEY and CDR2 SMNVEV come from the germline V gene (reference sequence). With 4 bases removed from V and 7 bases from J, the gap between germline ends came to 10 bases.

This clone appeared a few times. The J gene is TRBJ1-1, the V gene TRBV28; 7 nucleotides line up with TRBD1. This CDR3 spans 14 amino acids. The V gene's germline CDR1 is MDHEN and CDR2 SYDVKM. V shed 4 bases, J shed 0 bases, and the junction held 2 bases outside the gene matches. The CDR3 here is CASSSGQLNTEAFF. Written as DNA, the CDR3 is TGTGCCAGCAGTTCGGGACAGTTGAACACTGAAGCTTTCTTT. Combining the CDR3 with reference TRBV28 and TRBJ1-1 gives the whole variable domain DVKVTQSSRYLVKRTGEKVFLECVQDMDHENMFWYRQDPGLGLRLIYFSYDVKMKEKGDIPEGYSVSREKKERFSLILESASTNQTSMYLCASSSGQLNTEAFFGQGTRLTVV.

This clone was detected only a few times. This rearrangement joins TRBV28 to TRBJ1-4, with D uncertain. The CDR3 is 14 residues long. Germline assignment: CDR1 MDHEN and CDR2 SYDVKM. V lost 2 bases, J lost 4 bases, and 8 bases lay in between. In nucleotides, the CDR3 is TGTGCCAGCAGTTTAATTCCCGGTAATGAAAAACTGTTTTTT. This codes for CASSLIPGNEKLFF.

The chain links TRBV4-2 to TRBJ1-2, with a weak D call TRBD1 (5 bases). Looked up from germline, CDR1 is LGHNA and CDR2 is YNFKEQ. This CDR3 comprises 15 residues. The V gene lost 0 bases and the J gene lost 4 bases, with 12 bases spanning the gap. The CDR3 DNA is TGTGCCAGCAGCCAAGACAGGGTTGGGAGCTATGGCTACACCTTC. Protein product: CASSQDRVGSYGYTF.

The V call is TRBV4-3, the J call TRBJ2-7; 7 nucleotides match TRBD1. This CDR3 comprises 15 residues. Looked up from germline, CDR1 is LGHNA and CDR2 is YSLEER. V shed 4 bases and J 0 bases; nucleotides not matched to a gene: 6. The CDR3 loop reads CASSLNRGPSYEQYF. CDR3 DNA sequence: TGCGCCAGCAGCCTGAACAGGGGCCCCTCCTACGAGCAGTACTTC.

The J gene is TRBJ2-7, the V gene TRBV6-6; maybe TRBD2 (6 bases). Germline CDR1 is MNHNY and CDR2 is SVGAGI (reference sequence). V was pared by 5 bases and J by 2 bases, with 13 bases between. The CDR3 totals 14 residues. CDR3 sequence (DNA): TGTGCCAGCAGTCGACTAGAAGGGCCCTACGAGCAGTACTTC. This encodes CASSRLEGPYEQYF.

DNA for the CDR3: TGTGCCAGCAGTGAGGGTGGCGGGGTAGGTACGCAGTATTTT. It translates to CASSEGGGVGTQYF. This rearrangement joins TRBV7-9 to TRBJ2-3, with D possibly TRBD2 on 6 matching bases. The CDR3 loop spans 14 amino acids. V was clipped by 6 bases and J by 8 bases, with 18 bases between them. Per germline, CDR1 SEHNR and CDR2 FQNEAQ (reference sequence). Variable domain in full (rest from reference TRBV7-9 and TRBJ2-3): DTGVSQNPRHKITKRGQNVTFRCDPISEHNRLYWYRQTLGQGPEFLTYFQNEAQLEKSRLLSDRFSAERPKGSFSTLEIQRTEQGDSAMYLCASSEGGGVGTQYFGPGTRLTVL.

CDR3 loop: CASSKERGVGETQYF. The CDR3 bases are TGTGCCAGCAGCAAAGAACGGGGGGTGGGAGAGACCCAGTACTTC. This sequence joins TRBV21-1 and TRBJ2-5; whether TRBD2, the table's D call, matches the DNA was not checked. TRBV21-1 is listed as a pseudogene. This CDR3 comprises 15 residues.

This clone came up once. The chain recombines TRBV6-6 with TRBJ1-1; possibly TRBD1 for D (6 bases). CDR3 length: 13 amino acids. Trimming removed 6 bases at V and 0 bases at J, with 8 bases between. The germline V gene has CDR1 MNHNY and CDR2 SVGAGI (reference sequence). Written as DNA, the CDR3 is TGTGCCAGCAGACAGGGTTTGAACACTGAAGCTTTCTTT. Translation gives CASRQGLNTEAFF.

In DNA, the CDR3 is TGCGCCAGCAGCCCAGGGGACAGGGGGATTTATAATTCACCCCTCCACTTT. Translating gives CASSPGDRGIYNSPLHF. The chain links TRBV5-1 to TRBJ1-6, with 11 bases matching TRBD1. Trimming took 4 bases from V and 4 from J; bases not matched to a gene: 7. The length of the CDR3 is 17 residues. Germline assignment: CDR1 SGHRS and CDR2 YFSETQ.

This clone was detected once. This chain connects TRBV2 to TRBJ2-7; D not certain. V dropped 6 bases and J dropped 1 base, with 4 bases sitting between them. The CDR3 has 11 amino acids. CDR1 is SNHLY and CDR2 is FYNNEI in the germline V gene. CDR3 nucleotides: TGTGCCAGCAGCTCTTCCTACGAGCAGTACTTC. Encoded protein: CASSSSYEQYF.

With regard to this clone: Other DNA sequences from this sample encode an identical CDR3 as well. The chain joins TRBV30 to TRBJ1-1; D is possibly TRBD1 (5 bases). Per the germline V gene, CDR1 is GTSNPN and CDR2 is SVGIG (reference sequence). The CDR3 covers 13 residues. Deletions cut 1 base from V and 4 bases from J, with 10 bases between. The CDR3 coding sequence is TGTGCCTGGAGTGGCCAGGGTGGCACTGAAGCTTTCTTT. It yields the protein CAWSGQGGTEAFF.

This chain joins TRBV5-1 and TRBJ2-1; 11 bases are a match to TRBD1. V shed 4 bases, J shed 2 bases, and the junction held 2 bases outside the gene matches. The CDR3 contains 15 residues. Germline assignment: CDR1 SGHRS and CDR2 YFSETQ. CDR3 sequence reads: CASSAGQGAYNEQFF. CDR3 coding DNA: TGCGCCAGCAGCGCGGGACAGGGGGCCTACAATGAGCAGTTCTTC. The full variable domain, rest sourced from reference TRBV5-1 and TRBJ2-1, is KAGVTQTPRYLIKTRGQQVTLSCSPISGHRSVSWYQQTPGQGLQFLFEYFSETQRNKGNFPGRFSGRQFSNSRSEMNVSTLELGDSALYLCASSAGQGAYNEQFFGPGTRLTVL.

The chain recombines TRBV5-5 with TRBJ2-7; D gene ambiguous. V was shortened by 3 bases and J by 2 bases, with 9 bases between the two germline ends. The CDR3 totals 13 residues. Germline CDR1 SGHKS, CDR2 YYEKEE (reference sequence). The CDR3 sequence is CASSSTTPYEQYF. CDR3 DNA sequence: TGTGCCAGCAGCTCCACGACTCCCTACGAGCAGTACTTC.

In this sample, this clone is large. V is TRBV7-9 and J is TRBJ1-1, with 7 bases aligning to TRBD1. Germline trimming cut 5 bases from V and 2 bases from J; bases unmatched to any gene: 8. Germline assignment: CDR1 SEHNR and CDR2 FQNEAQ (reference sequence). The CDR3 is made up of 15 amino acids. CDR3 region: CASSQNRGANTEAFF. CDR3 coding DNA: TGTGCCAGCAGCCAAAACAGGGGCGCCAACACTGAAGCTTTCTTT.

The chain uses TRBV7-9 and TRBJ1-1, with D unclear. V shed 4 bases and J shed 1 base, with 10 bases lying between them. The length of the CDR3 is 14 residues. Germline CDR1 SEHNR, CDR2 FQNEAQ (reference sequence). The CDR3 sequence: CASSSNSGNTEAFF. CDR3 coding DNA: TGTGCCAGCAGCTCCAACTCCGGGAACACTGAAGCTTTCTTT.

The genes are TRBV29-1 and TRBJ1-4; D possibly corresponds to TRBD1 (6 bases). The CDR3 has 14 amino acids. V was pared by 8 bases and J by 4 bases, with 17 bases between. Germline assignment: CDR1 SQVTM and CDR2 ANQGSEA. CDR3 DNA sequence: TGCAGCACAGGCACAGGGCGTAATAATGAAAAACTGTTTTTT. This codes for CSTGTGRNNEKLFF. Complete variable domain (other parts from reference TRBV29-1 and TRBJ1-4): SAVISQKPSRDICQRGTSLTIQCQVDSQVTMMFWYRQQPGQSLTLIATANQGSEATYESGFVIDKFPISRPNLTFSTLTVSNMSPEDSSIYLCSTGTGRNNEKLFFGSGTQLSVL.

The sample holds one count of this clone. The chain joins TRBV7-3 to TRBJ2-7, with TRBD1 matching 9 bases. Per germline, CDR1 SGHTA and CDR2 FQGTGA. This CDR3 has 16 amino acids. Germline trimming cut 5 bases from V and 4 bases from J; bases unmatched to any gene: 12. CDR3 protein: CASSPEGGTGIYEQYF. The CDR3 DNA sequence: TGTGCCAGCAGCCCGGAAGGCGGGACAGGGATTTACGAGCAGTACTTC.

This clone was detected once. The V gene is TRBV19, the J gene TRBJ2-7; a possible D gene is TRBD2 (5 bases). From germline, CDR1 is LNHDA and CDR2 SQIVND (reference sequence). Trimming removed 3 bases from V and 1 base from J, with 10 bases in between. The CDR3 length is 14 residues. DNA of the CDR3: TGTGCCAGTAGTATCGGCGGGCGTTCCTACGAGCAGTACTTC. Protein product: CASSIGGRSYEQYF. The full variable domain, rest sourced from reference TRBV19 and TRBJ2-7, is DGGITQSPKYLFRKEGQNVTLSCEQNLNHDAMYWYRQDPGQGLRLIYYSQIVNDFQKGDIAEGYSVSREKKESFPLTVTSAQKNPTAFYLCASSIGGRSYEQYFGPGTRLTVT.